These T cell receptor beta chains were read from a single sample in a study of T cell responses to AZD1222 COVID-19 vaccine. Generated by immunoSEQ multiplex PCR, the TCRdb table keeps only in-frame clones and is missing some. This sample has just under 20,000 clones; about four fifths occur once, and the top ten carry around 16%. This material consisted of peripheral blood, taken 28 days after the second AZD1222 dose. All receptors come from an adult who received the AZD1222 COVID-19 vaccine. CDR3s leave out the opening cysteine and the closing phenylalanine or tryptophan. The order of the fields is V gene, J gene, D gene, CDR3 protein. A D gene is named only where the DNA matches it firmly.

TRBV9	TRBJ2-1	TRBD2	ASSPRGDVKGNEQF
TRBV6-1	TRBJ1-6	-	ASSEAEGRGGSPLH
TRBV14	TRBJ2-7	-	ASSQELKYEQY
TRBV7-9	TRBJ2-1	TRBD2	ASSGSGRGNEQF
TRBV5-1	TRBJ2-1	-	ASSWAGDEQF
TRBV2	TRBJ2-1	-	ASRDPGLDYNEQF
TRBV19	TRBJ2-7	-	ASTTSAGVWSQQY
TRBV25-1	TRBJ1-5	-	ASSQGGLGQPQH
TRBV7-2	TRBJ2-2	-	ASSPQGLNTGELF
TRBV18	TRBJ1-3	-	ASSDQDSGNTIY
TRBV7-8	TRBJ1-2	-	ASSLQGFSGYGYT
TRBV7-2	TRBJ1-4	-	ASSLGGETTNEKLF
TRBV10-3	TRBJ2-1	TRBD2	AITVTSGKNNEQF
TRBV24-1	TRBJ2-2	TRBD1	ATSDFQGTGSTGELF
TRBV19	TRBJ2-1	TRBD2	ASSIGLAGGPNEQF
TRBV29-1	TRBJ2-5	-	SVDSGRETQY
TRBV5-1	TRBJ2-6	TRBD2	ASSPGTSGFRSGANVLT